The rows below give T cell receptor beta chains drawn from one sample of a study of early T cells in non-severe SARS-CoV-2 infection. Each CDR3 protein gets one entry after TCRdb re-called the 5' RACE reads with MiXCR. Of approximately 85,000 distinct CDR3 sequences listed, roughly an eighth are singletons. The sample consisted of whole blood. Source of these receptors: an adult who was a healthcare worker with PCR-confirmed SARS-CoV-2 infection or an uninfected control (not recorded which). Both conserved end residues are part of each CDR3. The order of the fields is clone size, V gene, J gene, D gene, CDR3 DNA, CDR3 protein. A D gene is named only where the DNA matches it firmly. Some rows have no size entry. The others give once, few or many, or a class for an expanded clone.

many	TRBV18	TRBJ1-2	NA	TGTGCCAGCTCCTACGGACCCCCCGGGCTATTCGTTGGCTACACCTTC	CASSYGPPGLFVGYTF
many	TRBV13	TRBJ2-1	NA	TGTGCCAGCAGCTTAAGGGACCAATCATACAATGAGCAGTTCTTC	CASSLRDQSYNEQFF
many	TRBV9	TRBJ2-7	TRBD1	TGTGCCAGCAGCAAAACAGGGGACTACGAGCAGTACTTC	CASSKTGDYEQYF
few	TRBV20-1	TRBJ2-1	TRBD2	TGCAGTGCATTGACTAGCGGCCCCCGCACTAACAATGAGCAGTTCTTC	CSALTSGPRTNNEQFF
many	TRBV5-1	TRBJ2-3	NA	TGCGCCAGCAGCTTGTCGTCGGATACGCAGTATTTT	CASSLSSDTQYF
few	TRBV7-2	TRBJ2-3	NA	TGTGCCAGCAGCCCTTCTCATACGCAGTATTTT	CASSPSHTQYF
NA	TRBV5-4	TRBJ2-6	TRBD1	TGTGCCAGCAGCTTGGGTGGGGACAGGGCTGGGGCCAACGTCCTGACTTTC	CASSLGGDRAGANVLTF
NA	TRBV24-1	TRBJ1-5	NA	TGTGCCACCAGTGATGCAGGCACCCAACAGCCCCAGCATTTT	CATSDAGTQQPQHF
NA	TRBV4-2	TRBJ2-4	NA	TGTGCCAGCAGCCAAGACAGAAAAAACATTCAGTACTTC	CASSQDRKNIQYF
NA	TRBV11-3	TRBJ1-6	NA	TGTGCCAGAGATTCCTATAATTCACCCCTCCACTTT	CARDSYNSPLHF
many	TRBV5-1	TRBJ2-1	NA	TGCGCCAGCAGCTTGGATGGGCTAGCGACCAATGAGCAGTTCTTC	CASSLDGLATNEQFF
few	TRBV4-1	TRBJ2-3	NA	TGCGCCAGCAGCGTATCGGGAGTGATGCAAGATACGCAGTATTTT	CASSVSGVMQDTQYF
NA	TRBV18	TRBJ1-4	NA	TGTGCCAGCTCACCACGGACCCCTTGGGAACTGTTTTTT	CASSPRTPWELFF
NA	TRBV4-2	TRBJ1-2	NA	TGTGCCAGCAGCCAAGGCCCACGAGACAACTATGGCTACACCTTC	CASSQGPRDNYGYTF
NA	TRBV29-1	TRBJ2-3	NA	TGCAGCGTTGATAACGGGATATCAGCAGATACGCAGTATTTT	CSVDNGISADTQYF
NA	TRBV20-1	TRBJ2-5	TRBD2	TGCAGTGTTCCAGCGGGAGGAGGGGAGACCCAGTACTTC	CSVPAGGGETQYF
many	TRBV6-6	TRBJ1-1	NA	TGTGCCAGCAGTTTGTACGTGAACACTGAAGCTTTCTTT	CASSLYVNTEAFF
NA	TRBV2	TRBJ2-7	TRBD2	TGTGCCAGCATGTTCGAAGCGGGAGTAAACGAGCAGTACTTC	CASMFEAGVNEQYF
NA	TRBV20-1	TRBJ1-1	TRBD1	TGCAGTGCCGACAGGGTCACTGAAGCTTTCTTT	CSADRVTEAFF
few	TRBV20-1	TRBJ2-7	NA	TGCAGTGCTAGTTCCAGGTTATACGAGCAGTACTTC	CSASSRLYEQYF
NA	TRBV7-2	TRBJ1-6	NA	TGTGCCAGCAGCCCCGGGGGCTCCTCACCCCTCCACTTT	CASSPGGSSPLHF
few	TRBV20-1	TRBJ2-1	NA	TGCAGTGCTAGCCTAAACAATATCCCCTACAATGAGCAGTTCTTC	CSASLNNIPYNEQFF
NA	TRBV18	TRBJ1-1	TRBD1	TGTGCCAGCTCTCCCTTGGGGACAGGGGACACTGAAGCTTTCTTT	CASSPLGTGDTEAFF
few	TRBV14	TRBJ2-3	NA	TGTGCCAGCAGCCAAGAGGTCGTATCGGGGAGGTGGGGCGTCACAGATACGCAGTATTTT	CASSQEVVSGRWGVTDTQYF
few	TRBV18	TRBJ2-7	TRBD1	TGTGCCAGCTCACCACCGGGACAGAGACACTACGAGCAGTACTTC	CASSPPGQRHYEQYF
few	TRBV12-3/TRBV12-4	TRBJ2-1	TRBD2	TGTGCCAGCAGTCTCGGACTAGCGGGTGCCTACAATGAGCAGTTCTTC	CASSLGLAGAYNEQFF
NA	TRBV18	TRBJ2-3	TRBD1	TGTGCCAGCTCACCACTAGGACAGGTCACAGATACGCAGTATTTT	CASSPLGQVTDTQYF
few	TRBV5-5	TRBJ1-4	TRBD1	TGTGCCAGCAGCTTGATGACAGGGGCTAATGAAAAACTGTTTTTT	CASSLMTGANEKLFF
few	TRBV12-3/TRBV12-4	TRBJ1-3	NA	TGTGCCAGCAGTTTAGACGAGGGTCGGGTGTATGGAAACACCATATATTTT	CASSLDEGRVYGNTIYF
few	TRBV25-1	TRBJ2-1	TRBD2	TGTGCCAGCAGTGAATTGAGCCAAGGACTAGGCTACAATGAGCAGTTCTTC	CASSELSQGLGYNEQFF
few	TRBV5-1	TRBJ2-5	TRBD1	TGCGCCAGCAGTACAGGGGGCCGAGAGACCCAGTACTTC	CASSTGGRETQYF
NA	TRBV21-1	TRBJ2-3	NA	TGTGCCAGCAGCGTTAGGGCCGGGACCCAAAACAACGATACGCAGTATTTT	CASSVRAGTQNNDTQYF
few	TRBV29-1	TRBJ2-7	NA	TGCAGCGCACGACATTGGGGGCAAAACGAGCAGTACTTC	CSARHWGQNEQYF
NA	TRBV7-9	TRBJ2-7	TRBD1	TGTGCCAGCAGCGCGAACAGGGGGCTAGACTTC	CASSANRGLDF
many	TRBV3-1	TRBJ2-5	TRBD2	TGTGCCAGCACCTTATCCGGGACTACTTACTTC	CASTLSGTTYF
NA	TRBV7-9	TRBJ2-5	TRBD2	TGTGCCAGCAGCTCCACGACTAGCGGGAGGGGAGAGACCCAGTACTTC	CASSSTTSGRGETQYF
many	TRBV12-3/TRBV12-4	TRBJ1-5	TRBD1	TGTGCCAGCAGCAAACTTCAGGGGGCGCGGCAGCCCCAGCATTTT	CASSKLQGARQPQHF
few	TRBV25-1	TRBJ1-2	NA	TGTGCCAGCAGACTAGATGGCTACACCTTC	CASRLDGYTF
few	TRBV2	TRBJ1-3	NA	TGTGCCAGCAGTGAAGCAAGGGGAAACACCATATATTTT	CASSEARGNTIYF
few	TRBV20-1	TRBJ1-2	NA	TGCAGTGCTAGATTAGACTATGGCTACACCTTC	CSARLDYGYTF
few	TRBV4-2	TRBJ2-1	NA	TGTGCCAGCAGCCAAGATGATGTCAGGGCCGAGCAGTTCTTC	CASSQDDVRAEQFF